These 25 T cell receptor beta chains share one sample of origin, sequenced in a study of identical twins. One entry per CDR3 protein, called by TCRdb with MiXCR from the 5' RACE reads. The repertoire includes a few hundred thousand distinct CDR3 sequences, about 9% of them detected once, and roughly 8.9% sits in the top ten. The sample comprised naive T cells sorted from blood. Receptor source: a woman in her forties or fifties in good health.

This clonotype showed up many times. This chain joins TRBV27 and TRBJ2-7; D is uncertain. The germline V gene has CDR1 MNHEY and CDR2 SMNVEV (reference sequence). The CDR3 consists of 14 residues. V lost 8 bases and J 1 base, leaving 15 bases between the germline ends. CDR3 amino acids: CASQKVGQSYEQYF. The CDR3 region has the DNA TGTGCCAGCCAAAAAGTCGGGCAATCCTACGAGCAGTACTTC.

The gene calls are TRBV11-1 and TRBJ1-2; no reliable D call. Trimming took off 5 bases at V and 5 bases at J, with 12 bases between the two ends. The V gene's germline CDR1 is SGHAT and CDR2 FQDESV (reference sequence). This CDR3 region has 13 residues. CDR3 bases: TGTGCCAGCAGCCGCCGACGGGATTATGGCTACACCTTC. Translating gives CASSRRRDYGYTF.

This CDR3 reads CSARGSTGSNEKLFF. As DNA, the CDR3 is TGCAGTGCAAGGGGATCTACGGGTTCTAATGAAAAACTGTTTTTT. This rearrangement joins TRBV20-1 to TRBJ1-4, with D perhaps matching TRBD1 (5 bases). CDR3 size: 15 residues. Germline-derived CDR1 and CDR2 are DFQATT and SNEGSKA (reference sequence). With 6 bases removed from V and 3 bases from J, the gap between germline ends came to 17 bases.

This clonotype was observed many times. This sequence joins TRBV5-6 and TRBJ2-7; TRBD1 aligns across 8 bases. This CDR3 comprises 15 residues. With V trimmed by 2 bases and J by 0 bases, 4 bases remained unmatched. Germline V lookup: CDR1 SGHDT, CDR2 YYEEEE. CDR3 loop: CASSFAGTGSYEQYF. The CDR3 DNA sequence: TGTGCCAGCAGCTTTGCCGGGACAGGCTCCTACGAGCAGTACTTC.

V and J are TRBV7-6 and TRBJ1-6; no clear D gene. Trimming removed 0 bases from V and 8 bases from J, with 8 bases in between. CDR1 and CDR2 (germline): SGHVS, FNYEAQ. This CDR3 is built from 14 residues. CDR3 bases: TGTGCCAGCAGCTTAGCAGAGGCTGATTCACCCCTCCACTTT. This translates into CASSLAEADSPLHF.

This clonotype was counted between two and nine times. The rearrangement links TRBV18 to TRBJ2-5, with D tentatively TRBD1 (5 bases). The germline V gene has CDR1 KGHSH and CDR2 LQKENI. The CDR3 contains 15 residues. V was pared by 1 base and J by 4 bases, with 13 bases between. The CDR3 sequence is CASSPQQVSTETQYF. In DNA form, the CDR3 reads TGTGCCAGCTCACCACAACAGGTTTCAACAGAGACCCAGTACTTC.

The genes are TRBV27 and TRBJ1-1; D might be TRBD1 (5 bases). CDR3 length equals 16 residues. The ends were cut back, 5 bases at V and 3 bases at J, with 19 bases in the middle. Germline CDR1 and CDR2: MNHEY and SMNVEV (reference sequence). CDR3 residues: CASSPLTQRDHTEAFF. The DNA for the CDR3 is TGTGCCAGCAGTCCCCTTACCCAGAGGGACCACACTGAAGCTTTCTTT.

In its sample, this clonotype was seen many times. The genes are TRBV12-3 or TRBV12-4 and TRBJ2-1, with 12 bases aligning to TRBD2. V gave up 6 bases and J gave up 7 bases; unmatched junction bases: 7. The CDR3 is made up of 15 amino acids. The DNA for the CDR3 is TGTGCCAGCAGGCCTAGCGGGAGGGCCGGTAATGAGCAGTTCTTC. It codes for CASRPSGRAGNEQFF.

The rearrangement uses TRBV29-1 and TRBJ2-1; TRBD1 might be the D (5 bases). This CDR3 has 13 amino acids. V was shortened by 8 bases and J by 9 bases, with 20 bases between the two germline ends. CDR1 and CDR2 (germline): SQVTM, ANQGSEA. The CDR3 DNA is TGCAGCTCGTCGGTCAGGGAAAATGGTGAGCAGTTCTTC. Amino acids: CSSSVRENGEQFF.

This clonotype came up a few times. This chain uses TRBV25-1 with TRBJ2-3; no firm D call. The V end was cut by 4 bases, the J end by 0 bases, with 11 bases between. The CDR3 consists of 15 residues. Per germline, CDR1 MGHDK and CDR2 SYGVNS. In nucleotides, the CDR3 is TGTGCCAGCAGTGGGCCCCTTGGTAGCACAGATACGCAGTATTTT. Translated, it gives CASSGPLGSTDTQYF.

In its sample, this clonotype was seen a few times. This rearrangement joins TRBV7-8 to TRBJ2-7; the D gene is possibly TRBD2 (7 bases). V was clipped by 1 base and J by 8 bases, with 12 bases between them. The CDR3 is 13 amino acids. Per germline, CDR1 SGHVS and CDR2 FQNEAQ. Written as DNA, the CDR3 is TGTGCCAGCAGCTTAGGGGGGGGGCAGAAGCAGTACGTC. Translating it yields CASSLGGGQKQYV.

This clonotype came up a few times. The chain uses TRBV25-1 and TRBJ2-5, with 11 nucleotides matching TRBD2. V lost 4 bases, J lost 7 bases, and 8 bases stayed unmatched. The CDR3 is 15 residues long. Germline lookup yields CDR1 MGHDK and CDR2 SYGVNS. CDR3 bases: TGTGCCAGCAGTGGCCTAGCGGGAGGATGGGGGACCCAGTACTTC. Its protein product is CASSGLAGGWGTQYF.

A few counts support this clonotype. The chain couples TRBV12-5 to TRBJ2-5, with 9 positions matching TRBD2. The CDR3 is made up of 17 amino acids. J was trimmed by 2 bases and V by 5 bases; bases with no gene match: 12. In germline, CDR1 is LGHNT, CDR2 FRNRAP. The CDR3 nucleotides read TGTGCTAGTGGTCAAAGCCCTAGCGGGGATCTTCAAGAGACCCAGTACTTC. Its translation is CASGQSPSGDLQETQYF. Together with reference TRBV12-5 and TRBJ2-5, the CDR3 gives the full variable domain: DARVTQTPRHKVTEMGQEVTMRCQPILGHNTVFWYRQTMMQGLELLAYFRNRAPLDDSGMPKDRFSAEMPDATLATLKIQPSEPRDSAVYFCASGQSPSGDLQETQYFGPGTRLLVL.

This clonotype occurred a few times. CDR3 nucleotide sequence: TGTGCCACCAGTGATTTGACGGGGGGAAGTGAGCAGTTCTTC. It codes for CATSDLTGGSEQFF. The chain links TRBV24-1 to TRBJ2-1, with 7 bases fitting TRBD2. The junction had 4 bases not matched to a gene; V was cut back by 0 bases and J by 9 bases. Per the germline V gene, CDR1 is KGHDR and CDR2 is SFDVKD. The CDR3 loop spans 14 amino acids.

In its sample, this clonotype was seen many times. V and J are TRBV20-1 and TRBJ2-3; a possible D gene is TRBD1 (5 bases). Deletions cut 6 bases from V and 3 bases from J, with 16 bases between. The CDR3 length is 14 residues. Looked up from germline, CDR1 is DFQATT and CDR2 is SNEGSKA (reference sequence). CDR3 nucleotide sequence: TGCAGTGCGAGCCTGATGGGGCGGACAGATACGCAGTATTTT. Translated: CSASLMGRTDTQYF.

This clonotype was detected only a few times. The chain carries TRBV4-1 and TRBJ1-6; no reliable D call. Trimming removed 4 bases from V and 9 bases from J, with 10 bases in between. The CDR3 totals 13 residues. The germline CDR1 and CDR2 sequences are MGHRA and YSYEKL. DNA of the CDR3: TGCGCCAGCAGCCCGGGCGGGGTTTCACCCCTCCACTTT. It is translated as CASSPGGVSPLHF.

There are many counts of this clonotype. The chain carries TRBV12-3 or TRBV12-4 and TRBJ2-1; 9 positions agree with TRBD2. CDR3 length: 17 residues. The trim removed 6 bases at V and 8 bases at J, leaving 17 bases unmatched. This CDR3 is CASRQVTGGRASDEQFF. CDR3 coding DNA: TGTGCCAGCAGGCAAGTTACGGGCGGGAGGGCCTCAGATGAGCAGTTCTTC.

This sequence joins TRBV10-3 and TRBJ1-2; D is perhaps TRBD1 (5 bases). Trimming stripped 3 bases from V and 3 bases from J, with 8 bases between. CDR1 is ENHRY, CDR2 SYGVKD, per germline. This CDR3 is built from 13 residues. The CDR3 DNA reads as TGTGCCATCAGTGACCCGGGGCACTATGGCTACACCTTC. It specifies CAISDPGHYGYTF.

This clonotype was seen many times. V usage is TRBV10-3 and J usage is TRBJ1-2, with TRBD1 matching over 9 bases. The CDR3 contains 15 residues. V gave up 8 bases and J gave up 7 bases; unmatched junction bases: 14. CDR1 is ENHRY and CDR2 is SYGVKD in the germline V gene. CDR3 amino acids: CAIGTGTGIFLGYTF. For the CDR3, the DNA is TGTGCCATCGGCACCGGGACAGGGATTTTTCTTGGCTACACCTTC.

The table lists this clonotype with a few counts. V and J are TRBV5-1 and TRBJ2-5; possibly TRBD1 for D (6 bases). Trimming pared 1 base from V and 0 bases from J, leaving 10 bases between. Per the germline V gene, CDR1 is SGHRS and CDR2 is YFSETQ. The CDR3 is 15 residues long. The CDR3 protein is CASSLHRADQETQYF. The DNA of the CDR3 is TGCGCCAGCAGCTTGCACAGGGCTGACCAAGAGACCCAGTACTTC.

The V and J genes are TRBV12-3 or TRBV12-4 and TRBJ2-5, with a weak D call TRBD2 (6 bases). The length of the CDR3 is 15 residues. Trimming removed 6 bases at V and 5 bases at J, with 19 bases between. The CDR3 DNA follows: TGTGCCAGCAGACCCGGGGGACTCCCAGTTGAGACCCAGTACTTC. As protein: CASRPGGLPVETQYF.

In this sample, this clonotype turned up a few times. The CDR3 DNA reads as TGTGCCAGTCACGGCGGGATGGGGACCGGGGAGCTGTTTTTT. Protein sequence: CASHGGMGTGELFF. J is TRBJ2-2 and V is TRBV28; weak D call: TRBD2 (6 bases). Germline lookup yields CDR1 MDHEN and CDR2 SYDVKM. CDR3 length: 14 amino acids. V gave up 9 bases and J gave up 5 bases, with 16 bases separating them.

The J gene is TRBJ2-7, the V gene TRBV7-9; TRBD2 aligns across 13 bases. The CDR3 consists of 18 residues. V lost 2 bases and J lost 0; bases outside the gene matches: 7. Germline V gene data show CDR1 as SEHNR and CDR2 as FQNEAQ (reference sequence). The CDR3 loop is CASSLPGLAGPSSYEQYF. CDR3 in DNA: TGTGCCAGCAGCTTACCGGGACTAGCGGGACCAAGCTCCTACGAGCAGTACTTC.

This chain connects TRBV7-3 to TRBJ2-3; 9 bases agree with TRBD1. Losses at the gene ends were 3 bases for V and 2 bases for J; bases not matched to a gene: 12. In germline, CDR1 is SGHTA, CDR2 FQGTGA. There are 18 residues in the CDR3. CDR3 region: CASSFLPPGQGSTDTQYF. In DNA form, the CDR3 reads TGTGCCAGCAGCTTCCTTCCCCCGGGACAGGGATCCACAGATACGCAGTATTTT. The full variable domain, with the rest looked up from reference TRBV7-3 and TRBJ2-3, is GAGVSQTPSNKVTEKGKYVELRCDPISGHTALYWYRQSLGQGPEFLIYFQGTGAADDSGLPNDRFFAVRPEGSVSTLKIQRTERGDSAVYLCASSFLPPGQGSTDTQYFGPGTRLTVL.

There are a few counts of this clonotype. V gene TRBV4-1 combines with J gene TRBJ2-1; perhaps TRBD2 as D (6 bases). V gave up 0 bases and J gave up 7 bases, with 16 bases separating them. The germline V gene has CDR1 MGHRA and CDR2 YSYEKL. This CDR3 region has 16 residues. The CDR3 region is CASSQDTLARGNEQFF. CDR3 nucleotide sequence: TGCGCCAGCAGCCAAGACACGCTAGCGAGAGGGAATGAGCAGTTCTTC.